The sequence of this T cell receptor beta chain was determined in a study of cytomegalovirus exposure and HLA in healthy donors. General observations from the study: Among the sequence variants, a highly shared cluster was likely an artifact of sequencing.

Of note for this clone: Its specificity is not known.

Germline V CDR1 and CDR2: KGHSH, LQKENI. The CDR3 length is 15 residues. Losses at the gene ends were 5 bases for V and 1 base for J; bases not matched to a gene: 4. It was with 60 Vbeta and 13 Jbeta primers that the PCR ran. TCRdb's copy holds only in-frame clones and misses some; the assay was immunoSEQ multiplex PCR. In the table there are some 110,000 clones, around 75% of which are singletons. The TCR originated in a young woman in good health and CMV-seronegative. The chain employs TRBV18 and TRBJ2-5, with 10 bases identical to TRBD1. The material sequenced was PBMCs. CDR3: CASSAGTGAQETQYF. CDR3 DNA sequence: TGTGCCAGCTCAGCCGGGACAGGGGCCCAAGAGACCCAGTACTTC.